Presented here are 11 T cell receptor beta chains from one specimen sequenced in a study of Ad26.COV2.S vaccination and SARS-CoV-2 variants (dated by TCRdb to the early 2020s). Library preparation was by the immunoSEQ multiplex PCR assay. This immuneACCESS table, as held by TCRdb, lists in-frame sequences with V and J called but not all clones. Of the missing ones, under half trace to an unresolved V gene in checked studies; the others have no known cause. The sample profile shows hundreds of thousands of clones; more than 75% of them were found once. The ten biggest clones cover under 4% of the sample. Taken with the paper, the label for treatment or condition translates to: around 19 received Ad26.COV2.S at low or high dose, single or two shots; several received placebo; per-sample allocation not given. Repertoires of vaccine and placebo recipients were sequenced from samples collected on day 63 after the first injection.

Sample: peripheral blood, taken in a trial of Ad26.COV2.S vaccine versus placebo. Source of these receptors: a person aged 18-65 years who received the Ad26.COV2.S COVID-19 vaccine or a placebo.

The rearrangement uses TRBV4-1 and TRBJ2-7; D might be TRBD2 (6 bases). Germline CDR1 reads MGHRA; CDR2 reads YSYEKL. Trimming cost V 0 bases and J 3 bases, with 15 bases left between them. The CDR3 loop spans 16 amino acids. The CDR3 here is CASSQDGGREIYEQYF. In nucleotides, the CDR3 is TGCGCCAGCAGCCAAGATGGCGGACGGGAGATCTACGAGCAGTACTTC.

The gene calls are TRBV9 and TRBJ2-1; 13 bases are a match to TRBD2. There are 15 residues in the CDR3. Germline CDR1 SGDLS, CDR2 YYNGEE. V trimming: 4 bases; J trimming: 6 bases; junction bases outside the gene matches: 4. DNA for the CDR3: TGTGCCAGCAGCCCGGGACTAGCGGGACCCAATGAGCAGTTCTTC. Its protein product is CASSPGLAGPNEQFF. Together with reference TRBV9 and TRBJ2-1, the CDR3 gives the full variable domain: DSGVTQTPKHLITATGQRVTLRCSPRSGDLSVYWYQQSLDQGLQFLIQYYNGEERAKGNILERFSAQQFPDLHSELNLSSLELGDSALYFCASSPGLAGPNEQFFGPGTRLTVL.

The chain has TRBV25-1 and TRBJ1-1, with no clear D. Germline V gives CDR1 MGHDK, CDR2 SYGVNS. With 7 bases removed from V and 10 bases from J, the gap between germline ends came to 19 bases. The CDR3 loop spans 13 amino acids. CDR3 sequence (DNA): TGTGCCAGCACCGGCTTGACGACCCCACCAGCTTTCTTT. Its protein product is CASTGLTTPPAFF. The full variable domain, its missing parts supplied by reference TRBV25-1 and TRBJ1-1, is EADIYQTPRYLVIGTGKKITLECSQTMGHDKMYWYQQDPGMELHLIHYSYGVNSTEKGDLSSESTVSRIRTEHFPLTLESARPSHTSQYLCASTGLTTPPAFFGQGTRLTVV.

The DNA of the CDR3 is TGCAGCGTGGGACTAGCGGGAGGCGAGACCCAGTACTTC. As protein: CSVGLAGGETQYF. The rearrangement uses TRBV29-1 and TRBJ2-5; TRBD2 agrees at 15 bases. Germline V gene data show CDR1 as SQVTM and CDR2 as ANQGSEA. The CDR3 is made up of 13 amino acids. Unmatched junction bases numbered 1, after V lost 6 bases and J lost 5 bases.

This clone was recorded once. The J gene is TRBJ2-1, the V gene TRBV11-2, with no clear D. V was pared by 1 base and J by 7 bases, with 14 bases between. The CDR3 loop spans 15 amino acids. Germline loops: CDR1 SGHAT, CDR2 FQNNGV. The CDR3 spells CASSLAYSPGNEQFF. The CDR3 nucleotides are TGTGCCAGCAGCTTAGCCTACTCCCCCGGGAATGAGCAGTTCTTC.

The rearrangement joins TRBV6-5 to TRBJ1-4; perhaps TRBD1 as D (5 bases). Trimming cost V 6 bases and J 8 bases, with 16 bases left between them. The CDR3 is made up of 14 amino acids. Germline V gene data show CDR1 as MNHEY and CDR2 as SVGAGI. The CDR3 DNA is TGTGCCAGCAGGATACCGGGACTGGAGGAAAAACTGTTTTTT. Protein: CASRIPGLEEKLFF.

The chain joins TRBV29-1 to TRBJ2-7, with a possible D match to TRBD2 (5 bases). From germline, CDR1 is SQVTM and CDR2 ANQGSEA. The CDR3 consists of 12 residues. Trimming cost V 6 bases and J 0 bases, with 9 bases left between them. The CDR3: CSVGGPSYEQYF. CDR3 sequence (DNA): TGCAGCGTCGGAGGACCCTCCTACGAGCAGTACTTC.

The V and J genes are TRBV7-9 and TRBJ2-1; D remains ambiguous. V was trimmed by 6 bases and J by 12 bases, leaving 15 bases between them. Germline-derived CDR1 and CDR2 are SEHNR and FQNEAQ (reference sequence). This CDR3 region has 12 residues. The CDR3, as DNA: TGTGCCAGCAGTACAGACTCACGAAGGCAGTTCTTC. It specifies CASSTDSRRQFF.

This clone was recorded once. J is TRBJ1-2 and V is TRBV18; no definite D call. Trimming pared 10 bases from V and 3 bases from J, leaving 15 bases between. The germline V gene has CDR1 KGHSH and CDR2 LQKENI. CDR3 length equals 13 residues. The CDR3 loop is CATRRDGDYGYTF. The CDR3 DNA reads as TGTGCCACCAGAAGAGACGGGGACTATGGCTACACCTTC.

In this sample, this clone turned up a few times. V and J are TRBV9 and TRBJ1-3; D is unresolved. The CDR3 consists of 15 residues. Trimming pared 0 bases from V and 0 bases from J, leaving 7 bases between. The V gene's germline CDR1 is SGDLS and CDR2 YYNGEE. The CDR3 reads CASSVGSDSGNTIYF. CDR3 coding DNA: TGTGCCAGCAGCGTAGGGTCAGACTCTGGAAACACCATATATTTT.

This sequence joins TRBV18 and TRBJ1-2; D is undetermined. V shed 5 bases and J shed 9 bases, with 10 bases lying between them. Germline CDR1 is KGHSH and CDR2 is LQKENI. This CDR3 is 11 amino acids long. CDR3 DNA: TGTGCCAGCTCAAGTTCCACACGCTACACCTTC. Translating gives CASSSSTRYTF.